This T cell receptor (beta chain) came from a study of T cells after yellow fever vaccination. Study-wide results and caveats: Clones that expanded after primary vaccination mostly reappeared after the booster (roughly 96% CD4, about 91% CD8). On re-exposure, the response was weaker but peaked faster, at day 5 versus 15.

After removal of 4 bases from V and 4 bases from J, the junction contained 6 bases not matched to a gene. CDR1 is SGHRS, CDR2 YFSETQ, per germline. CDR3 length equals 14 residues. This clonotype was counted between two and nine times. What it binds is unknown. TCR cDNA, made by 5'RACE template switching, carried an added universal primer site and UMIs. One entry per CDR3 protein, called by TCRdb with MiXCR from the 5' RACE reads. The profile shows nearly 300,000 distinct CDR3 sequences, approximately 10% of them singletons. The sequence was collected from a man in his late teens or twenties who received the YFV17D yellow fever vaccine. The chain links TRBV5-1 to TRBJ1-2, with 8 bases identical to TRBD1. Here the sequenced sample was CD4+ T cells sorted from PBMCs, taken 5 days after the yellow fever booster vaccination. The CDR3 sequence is CASSRDRSPYGYTF. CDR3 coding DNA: TGCGCCAGCAGCCGGGACAGGTCTCCCTATGGCTACACCTTC.